Each of the 6 T cell receptor beta chains below was sequenced from the same sample in a study of regulatory T cells in long-lasting Graves disease. For TCR beta, libraries came from iRepertoire HTBI primers and Arm-PCR of CDR3 regions. Using its own MiXCR run on the multiplex PCR reads, TCRdb lists one record per CDR3 protein. The table has around 400,000 distinct CDR3 sequences, roughly 15% seen once; the top ten hold 22%. Time point indicated: newly diagnosed GD, antithyroid drugs for less than 3 months. The authors made the TCR library using RNA they extracted from PBMCs. Sequenced here: peripheral blood mononuclear cells (PBMCs), sampled at new diagnosis, from a patient treated with antithyroid drugs. The source is a female donor with Graves disease.

This clonotype was detected many times. V is TRBV6-2 or TRBV6-3 and J is TRBJ2-2; D is unclear. The CDR3 loop spans 15 amino acids. V gave up 4 bases and J gave up 4 bases, with 13 bases separating them. Germline lookup yields CDR1 MNHEY and CDR2 SVGEGT. In DNA form, the CDR3 reads TGTGCCAGCAGTTTGTCGGCCTCCCCCACCGGGGAGCTGTTTTTT. It encodes CASSLSASPTGELFF.

The V gene is TRBV2, the J gene TRBJ2-3, with TRBD2 matching over 8 bases. Germline V CDR1 and CDR2: SNHLY, FYNNEI. CDR3 length: 15 residues. J gave up 1 base and V 4 bases, and 4 bases lay outside the gene matches. The CDR3 DNA is TGTGCCAGCAGTGTTGGTAGCGGGGGCACAGATACGCAGTATTTT. Amino acids: CASSVGSGGTDTQYF.

The V and J genes are TRBV7-2 and TRBJ2-7, with 11 bases that match TRBD2. Unmatched junction bases numbered 9, after V lost 1 base and J lost 4 bases. The CDR3 runs 17 residues. Germline CDR1 SGHTA, CDR2 FQGNSA. Written as DNA, the CDR3 is TGTGCCAGCAGCTTAGTCTTAGCGGGAGGGCCTTTATACGAGCAGTACTTC. This sequence encodes CASSLVLAGGPLYEQYF.

This clonotype appeared many times. This sequence joins TRBV5-5 and TRBJ1-4; D gene unclear. Germline V CDR1 and CDR2: SGHKS, YYEKEE (reference sequence). The CDR3 is 15 residues long. Trimming cost V 0 bases and J 1 base, with 7 bases left between them. Here the CDR3 DNA reads TGTGCCAGCAGCTTGGACGGCAGAACTAATGAAAAACTGTTTTTT. It translates to CASSLDGRTNEKLFF.

The V gene is TRBV2, the J gene TRBJ2-7; TRBD1 might be the D (6 bases). The germline gives CDR1 SNHLY, CDR2 FYNNEI. There are 14 residues in the CDR3. Deletions cut 8 bases from V and 4 bases from J, with 18 bases between. The DNA for the CDR3 is TGTGCCAGCGGAAAACAGGGTAAGGGGTACGAGCAGTACTTC. This sequence encodes CASGKQGKGYEQYF. Variable domain in full (rest from reference TRBV2 and TRBJ2-7): EPEVTQTPSHQVTQMGQEVILRCVPISNHLYFYWYRQILGQKVEFLVSFYNNEISEKSEIFDDQFSVERPDGSNFTLKIRSTKLEDSAMYFCASGKQGKGYEQYFGPGTRLTVT.

This clonotype was seen a few times. This chain links TRBV7-9 with TRBJ1-4; D is ambiguous. CDR1 and CDR2 (germline): SEHNR, FQNEAQ (reference sequence). Trimming removed 3 bases at V and 0 bases at J, with 5 bases between. This CDR3 is 14 amino acids long. CDR3 sequence (DNA): TGTGCCAGCAGCTTGGGAACAACTAATGAAAAACTGTTTTTT. Protein: CASSLGTTNEKLFF.